This T cell receptor beta chain was sequenced during a study of shared clonotypes between healthy human individuals. The germline gives CDR1 MNHEY, CDR2 SMNVEV (reference sequence). V was pared by 7 bases and J by 8 bases, with 16 bases of the junction left unmatched. CDR3 length equals 16 residues. Per the original methods: Filtering differed since immunoSEQ provided only junctions, with no quality scores. The protocol was immunoSEQ multiplex PCR, while the TCRdb copy is restricted to in-frame clones and leaves out a portion. V and J calls and clone size come straight from that table; D and trimming were deduced from the DNA. The sample contains 600,000 to 800,000 clones, roughly two thirds of which appear only once.

The sequence derives from a woman aged 25 to 39 in good health. The material sequenced was memory CD4+ T cells sorted from blood. As for subset: CD45RA-negative fraction. This rearrangement joins TRBV27 to TRBJ2-1, with 8 bases matching TRBD2. The DNA for the CDR3 is TGTGCCAGCAATCCTAGGGGACTAGGCCCCTGGGATGAGCAGTTCTTC. As protein: CASNPRGLGPWDEQFF.